This is a list of T cell receptor beta chains from one sample in a study of blood T cell repertoires in COVID-19. The assay was immunoSEQ multiplex PCR, and TCRdb's table has in-frame clones only and misses some. The data show 100,000 to 150,000 clones, roughly 90% seen once. The sequenced sample consisted of peripheral blood. The receptor source for this set is an older man with active COVID-19. Both conserved end residues are part of each CDR3. A D gene is named only where the DNA matches it firmly. Not all rows give a size; the values are once, few, many and, for expanded clones, a class.

D: TRBD2; V: TRBV6-2/TRBV6-3; J: TRBJ2-5; size: -; DNA: TGTGCCAGCAGTTACCGTAGCGGGAGGGCCCAAGAGACCCAGTACTTC; CDR3: CASSYRSGRAQETQYF
D: -; V: TRBV3-1/TRBV3-2; J: TRBJ1-4; size: once; DNA: TGTGCCAGCAGCCAAGACCAGGAAAAACTGTTTTTT; CDR3: CASSQDQEKLFF
D: TRBD2; V: TRBV4-2; J: TRBJ2-5; size: -; DNA: TGTGCCAGCAGCCAAGATCTTAGCGGGAGGATCGAGACCCAGTACTTC; CDR3: CASSQDLSGRIETQYF
D: TRBD2; V: TRBV25-1; J: TRBJ2-1; size: few; DNA: TGTGCCAGCAGTGAATCAGCGGGAGCCAATGAGCAGTTCTTC; CDR3: CASSESAGANEQFF
D: TRBD1; V: TRBV30; J: TRBJ2-2; size: -; DNA: TGTGCCTGGTCGACAGGGACCACCGGGGAGCTGTTTTTT; CDR3: CAWSTGTTGELFF
D: -; V: TRBV7-2; J: TRBJ1-1; size: -; DNA: TGTGCCAGCAGCCCCAGGGGCCTCGCTGAAGCTTTCTTT; CDR3: CASSPRGLAEAFF
D: TRBD1; V: TRBV7-6; J: TRBJ2-5; size: -; DNA: TGTGCCAGCAGCACCTACGGACAGGCGGTCCAAGAGACCCAGTACTTC; CDR3: CASSTYGQAVQETQYF
D: -; V: TRBV30; J: TRBJ1-4; size: -; DNA: TGTGCCTGGACCATGGGGAGAGGGATCGGTGAAAAACTGTTTTTT; CDR3: CAWTMGRGIGEKLFF
D: TRBD1; V: TRBV4-1; J: TRBJ2-7; size: once; DNA: TGCGCCAGCAGCCAAGGGAGGGGACAGGGGGCCTACGAGCAGTACTTC; CDR3: CASSQGRGQGAYEQYF
D: -; V: TRBV5-6; J: TRBJ1-2; size: -; DNA: TGTGCCAGCAGACTAATGGAGGTCTGGACCTCTGGCTACACCTTC; CDR3: CASRLMEVWTSGYTF
D: TRBD2; V: TRBV28; J: TRBJ2-7; size: -; DNA: TGTGCCAGCGTCGGACTAGCGGGAGGGCACGAGCAGTACTTC; CDR3: CASVGLAGGHEQYF
D: -; V: TRBV5-4; J: TRBJ1-6; size: -; DNA: TGTGCCAGCAGGAAACAGGGCGAGAATTCACCCCTCCACTTT; CDR3: CASRKQGENSPLHF
D: -; V: TRBV28; J: TRBJ2-3; size: -; DNA: TGTGCCAGCAGTTTAGGCAGGCCGAGCACAGATACGCAGTATTTT; CDR3: CASSLGRPSTDTQYF
D: TRBD2; V: TRBV5-6; J: TRBJ2-7; size: -; DNA: TGTGCCAGCAGCACGGGGACGGGGGGAGAGCAGTACTTC; CDR3: CASSTGTGGEQYF
D: TRBD1; V: TRBV6-5; J: TRBJ1-5; size: -; DNA: TGTGCCAGCAGTCCCCGGACAGGGGGTAATCAGCCCCAGCATTTT; CDR3: CASSPRTGGNQPQHF
D: -; V: TRBV6-6; J: TRBJ2-6; size: -; DNA: TGTGCCAGCAGTTACTCGCGAGGGTCTGGGGCCAACGTCCTGACTTTC; CDR3: CASSYSRGSGANVLTF
D: -; V: TRBV25-1; J: TRBJ2-3; size: few; DNA: TGTGCCAGCTCTGCAGTCGCAGATACGCAGTATTTT; CDR3: CASSAVADTQYF
D: TRBD2; V: TRBV6-9; J: TRBJ2-3; size: -; DNA: TGTGCCAGCAGTTTGATGACTAGCGGGACAGGAGATACGCAGTATTTT; CDR3: CASSLMTSGTGDTQYF
D: TRBD2; V: TRBV19; J: TRBJ2-1; size: -; DNA: TGTGCCAGTACCCGAGGGGTTAGCGGGAGCTCCTACAATGAGCAGTTCTTC; CDR3: CASTRGVSGSSYNEQFF
D: TRBD1; V: TRBV7-2; J: TRBJ1-5; size: -; DNA: TGTGCCAGCAGTTATGCCGGGACAGGGAGGGATAGCAATCAGCCCCAGCATTTT; CDR3: CASSYAGTGRDSNQPQHF
D: -; V: TRBV5-4; J: TRBJ1-5; size: once; DNA: TGTGCCAGCAGCTTCAGGACTTCGCATCAGCCCCAGCATTTT; CDR3: CASSFRTSHQPQHF
D: TRBD1; V: TRBV6-2/TRBV6-3; J: TRBJ1-2; size: once; DNA: TGTGCCAGCAGTCGGACAGGGGCAAACTATGGCTACACCTTC; CDR3: CASSRTGANYGYTF
D: TRBD2; V: TRBV5-4; J: TRBJ2-7; size: -; DNA: TGTGCCAGCAGCTTGGAACTAGCGGGAGTCGAGCAGTACTTC; CDR3: CASSLELAGVEQYF
D: TRBD1; V: TRBV29-1; J: TRBJ2-1; size: -; DNA: TGCAGCGTTGGAACAGGGGGCGGTTGGTACAATGAGCAGTTCTTC; CDR3: CSVGTGGGWYNEQFF
D: -; V: TRBV5-1; J: TRBJ2-3; size: once; DNA: TGCGCCAGCAGCTTTGACTCGACTCGCACAGATACGCAGTATTTT; CDR3: CASSFDSTRTDTQYF
D: -; V: TRBV9; J: TRBJ1-2; size: once; DNA: TGTGCCAGCAGCCGTGACTCAGCTAACTATGGCTACACCTTC; CDR3: CASSRDSANYGYTF
D: TRBD2; V: TRBV28; J: TRBJ2-2; size: once; DNA: TGTGCCGGAGGGGAGGGGCTAGCGGGCGCGGGACCCGGGGAGCTGTTTTTT; CDR3: CAGGEGLAGAGPGELFF
D: -; V: TRBV9; J: TRBJ1-1; size: once; DNA: TGTGCCAGCAGCGTAAGGGGGAGCAACACTGAAGCTTTCTTT; CDR3: CASSVRGSNTEAFF
D: TRBD1; V: TRBV6-6; J: TRBJ2-2; size: -; DNA: TGTGCCAGCAGTTACGACAGGGTCTCGAACACCGGGGAGCTGTTTTTT; CDR3: CASSYDRVSNTGELFF
D: TRBD1; V: TRBV6-2/TRBV6-3; J: TRBJ2-2; size: -; DNA: TGTGCCAGCAGTCGACAGGGACGAGGGACCGGGGAGCTGTTTTTT; CDR3: CASSRQGRGTGELFF
D: -; V: TRBV5-1; J: TRBJ2-3; size: -; DNA: TGCGCCAGCAGCCCGGAGGGCACAGATACGCAGTATTTT; CDR3: CASSPEGTDTQYF
D: -; V: TRBV14; J: TRBJ1-5; size: -; DNA: TGTGCCAGCAGCGATGGCACGTATCAGCCCCAGCATTTT; CDR3: CASSDGTYQPQHF
D: TRBD1; V: TRBV28; J: TRBJ1-2; size: -; DNA: TGTGCCAGCAGCCCTCACCGCCTTGACAGGGGGCTGTATGGCTACACCTTC; CDR3: CASSPHRLDRGLYGYTF
D: -; V: TRBV28; J: TRBJ2-7; size: -; DNA: TGTGCCAGCAGTTTTGGGGAGACCTACGAGCAGTACTTC; CDR3: CASSFGETYEQYF
D: -; V: TRBV7-9; J: TRBJ1-4; size: -; DNA: TGTGCCAGCAGCTTAGCGAAGGGGCAGGGCGAGGAAAAACTGTTTTTT; CDR3: CASSLAKGQGEEKLFF
D: TRBD2; V: TRBV24-1; J: TRBJ2-1; size: -; DNA: TGTGCCACCAGTCAGGGACTAGCGGATTACAATGAGCAGTTCTTC; CDR3: CATSQGLADYNEQFF
D: -; V: TRBV9; J: TRBJ2-7; size: once; DNA: TGTGCCAGCAGCGAGGAGGGGAGGGGGATGCAGTACTTC; CDR3: CASSEEGRGMQYF
D: -; V: TRBV27; J: TRBJ2-7; size: -; DNA: TGTGCCAGCAGGGGGGGGCACGAGCAGTACTTC; CDR3: CASRGGHEQYF
D: -; V: TRBV4-3; J: TRBJ2-7; size: once; DNA: TGCGCCAGCAGCCAAGATCAGGGCGGTTACGAGCAGTACTTC; CDR3: CASSQDQGGYEQYF
D: -; V: TRBV6-5; J: TRBJ1-2; size: -; DNA: TGTGCCAGCAGTTATGACAGGCCGGGCTATGGCTACACCTTC; CDR3: CASSYDRPGYGYTF
D: -; V: TRBV7-2; J: TRBJ2-1; size: -; DNA: TGTGCCAGCAGCTTACGACTGGGGAGGAATGAGCAGTTCTTC; CDR3: CASSLRLGRNEQFF
D: TRBD2; V: TRBV5-1; J: TRBJ2-1; size: once; DNA: TGCGCCAGCAGCTCCCTGTCGAGCGGGAGCAGAGGCAATGAGCAGTTCTTC; CDR3: CASSSLSSGSRGNEQFF
D: TRBD2; V: TRBV5-1; J: TRBJ2-1; size: -; DNA: TGCGCCAGCAGCCCCTCGGGTAGCGGGAGGTCCTACAATGAGCAGTTCTTC; CDR3: CASSPSGSGRSYNEQFF
D: TRBD1; V: TRBV19; J: TRBJ1-2; size: -; DNA: TGTGCCAGTACAACTCGAAGCCCGGGACAGGGGGTCGGCGGCTACACCTTC; CDR3: CASTTRSPGQGVGGYTF
D: -; V: TRBV19; J: TRBJ2-3; size: -; DNA: TGTGCCAGTAGTATTAACTTCGGGAGTGTCGCAGATACGCAGTATTTT; CDR3: CASSINFGSVADTQYF
D: -; V: TRBV5-4; J: TRBJ2-7; size: -; DNA: TGTGCCAGCACCTTGGGAGGCGGGATGGGGTCCGGCGAGCAGTACTTC; CDR3: CASTLGGGMGSGEQYF
D: -; V: TRBV21-1; J: TRBJ1-5; size: -; DNA: TGTGCCAGCAGCACCAGACAGGGGCAGGCCCAGCCCCAGCATTTT; CDR3: CASSTRQGQAQPQHF
D: -; V: TRBV6-2/TRBV6-3; J: TRBJ1-5; size: once; DNA: TGTGCCAGCAGCGACAGGCACGCTAACTCGAAGAGCAATCAGCCCCAGCATTTT; CDR3: CASSDRHANSKSNQPQHF
D: -; V: TRBV19; J: TRBJ1-1; size: -; DNA: TGTGCCAGTAGTATGGGCGACAGAACGAACACTGAAGCTTTCTTT; CDR3: CASSMGDRTNTEAFF
D: TRBD2; V: TRBV6-2/TRBV6-3; J: TRBJ2-3; size: -; DNA: TGTGCCAGCAGTTGGGGGCTGGGACTAGCGGGAGGAGATACGCAGTATTTT; CDR3: CASSWGLGLAGGDTQYF
D: TRBD1; V: TRBV5-6; J: TRBJ1-1; size: -; DNA: TGTGCCAGCAGCCCCGGGACAGCGGCTGAAGCTTTCTTT; CDR3: CASSPGTAAEAFF
D: TRBD1; V: TRBV29-1; J: TRBJ1-4; size: once; DNA: TGCAGCGTCCGGCCCACAGGGGGCGGTGAAAAACTGTTTTTT; CDR3: CSVRPTGGGEKLFF